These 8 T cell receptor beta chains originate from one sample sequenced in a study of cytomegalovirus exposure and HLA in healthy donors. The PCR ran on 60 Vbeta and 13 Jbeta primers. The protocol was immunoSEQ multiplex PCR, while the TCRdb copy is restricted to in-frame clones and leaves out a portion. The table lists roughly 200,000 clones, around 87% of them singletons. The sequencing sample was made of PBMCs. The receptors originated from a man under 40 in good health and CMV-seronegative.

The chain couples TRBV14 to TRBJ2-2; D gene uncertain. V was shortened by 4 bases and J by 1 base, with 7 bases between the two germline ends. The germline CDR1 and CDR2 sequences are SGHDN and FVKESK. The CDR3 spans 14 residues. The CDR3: CASSRNMNTGELFF. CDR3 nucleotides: TGTGCCAGCAGCCGTAACATGAACACCGGGGAGCTGTTTTTT. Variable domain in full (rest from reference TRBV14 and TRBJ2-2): EAGVTQFPSHSVIEKGQTVTLRCDPISGHDNLYWYRRVMGKEIKFLLHFVKESKQDESGMPNNRFLAERTGGTYSTLKVQPAELEDSGVYFCASSRNMNTGELFFGEGSRLTVL.

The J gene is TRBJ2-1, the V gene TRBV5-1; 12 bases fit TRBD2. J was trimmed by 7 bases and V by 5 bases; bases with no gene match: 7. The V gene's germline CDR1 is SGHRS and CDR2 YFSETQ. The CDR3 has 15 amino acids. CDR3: CASSGGLAGLNEQFF. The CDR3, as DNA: TGCGCCAGCAGTGGGGGACTAGCGGGCCTAAATGAGCAGTTCTTC.

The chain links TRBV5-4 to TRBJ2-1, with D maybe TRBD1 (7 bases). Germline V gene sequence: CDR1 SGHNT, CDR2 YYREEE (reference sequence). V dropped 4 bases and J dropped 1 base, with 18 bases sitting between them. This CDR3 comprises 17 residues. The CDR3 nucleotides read TGTGCCAGCAGCAGACCAGGGGGAGGAGTTTCCTACAATGAGCAGTTCTTC. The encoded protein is CASSRPGGGVSYNEQFF.

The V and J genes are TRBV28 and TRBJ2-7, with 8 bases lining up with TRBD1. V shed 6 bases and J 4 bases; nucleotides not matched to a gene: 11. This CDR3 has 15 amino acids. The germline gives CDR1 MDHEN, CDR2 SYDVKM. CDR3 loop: CASSTPGQVSYEQYF. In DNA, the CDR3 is TGTGCCAGCAGCACACCGGGACAGGTCAGTTACGAGCAGTACTTC.

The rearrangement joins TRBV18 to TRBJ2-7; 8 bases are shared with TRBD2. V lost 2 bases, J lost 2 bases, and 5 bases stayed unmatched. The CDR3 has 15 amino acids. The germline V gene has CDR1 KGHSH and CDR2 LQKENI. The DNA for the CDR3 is TGTGCCAGCTCACCAGGCGGACTAGCAGCCTACGAGCAGTACTTC. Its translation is CASSPGGLAAYEQYF. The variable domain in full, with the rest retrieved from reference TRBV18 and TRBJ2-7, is NAGVMQNPRHLVRRRGQEARLRCSPMKGHSHVYWYRQLPEEGLKFMVYLQKENIIDESGMPKERFSAEFPKEGPSILRIQQVVRGDSAAYFCASSPGGLAAYEQYFGPGTRLTVT.

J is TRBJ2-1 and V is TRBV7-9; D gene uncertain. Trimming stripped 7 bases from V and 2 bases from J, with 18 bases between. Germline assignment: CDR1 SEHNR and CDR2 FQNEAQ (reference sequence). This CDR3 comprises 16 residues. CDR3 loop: CASTIMGRDTYNEQFF. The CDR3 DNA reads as TGTGCCAGCACCATTATGGGCCGCGACACCTACAATGAGCAGTTCTTC.

CDR3 region: CASSLSGAHNEQFF. The CDR3 nucleotides are TGCGCCAGCAGTCTTAGCGGGGCTCACAATGAGCAGTTCTTC. The chain joins TRBV5-1 to TRBJ2-1; 8 nucleotides agree with TRBD2. The CDR3 has 14 residues. Germline lookup yields CDR1 SGHRS and CDR2 YFSETQ. V was pared by 5 bases and J by 5 bases, with 6 bases of the junction left unmatched.

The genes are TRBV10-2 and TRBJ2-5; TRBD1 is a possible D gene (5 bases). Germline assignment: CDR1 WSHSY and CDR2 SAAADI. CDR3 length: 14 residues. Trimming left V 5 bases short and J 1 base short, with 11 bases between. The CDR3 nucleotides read TGCGCCAGCAGTTCCCGACAGTTCCAAGAGACCCAGTACTTC. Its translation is CASSSRQFQETQYF.